A selection of T cell receptor beta chains follows, all from one sample in a study of T cell responses to AZD1222 COVID-19 vaccine. Method: immunoSEQ multiplex PCR; TCRdb's copy keeps in-frame clones and lacks some. The data contain around 120,000 clones, 85% to 90% of them seen just once; the ten biggest clones take up 11%. The sample was peripheral blood, taken on day 0 of MenACWY control vaccination. These TCRs come from an adult in good health. Each CDR3 is given with its conserved first and last residue. The order of the fields is V gene, CDR3 protein.

TRBV5-6,CASSTGLGLSTDTQYF
TRBV11-3,CASSFGTNTEAFF
TRBV5-4,CASSSVGGSGTEAFF
TRBV5-5,CASSLGWQANTGELFF
TRBV7-2,CASSFSGTGYEKLFF
TRBV7-2,CASSLQTVDYGYTF
TRBV7-9,CASSLAGDRGEKLFF
TRBV2,CASSRRQNTEAFF
TRBV11-1,CASSLAWYNEQFF
TRBV4-3,CASSQDWGADTQYF
TRBV3-1/TRBV3-2,CASSHRGQGWSSPLHF
TRBV12-5,CASLGGSGSYEQYF
TRBV12-3/TRBV12-4,CASSLADTQYF
TRBV5-6,CASSFGSNNEQFF
TRBV6-5,CASSYSEQGTDTQYF
TRBV5-8,CASSLPTEIHQPQHF
TRBV5-1,CASSAYGQENTGELFF
TRBV10-3,CAIAGSAGINTGELFF
TRBV6-1,CASSEKGFGKTF
TRBV11-3,CASSLGTSGAPSGANVLTF